This record looks at one T cell receptor (beta chain) sequence and its context. This record belongs to a study of blood T cell repertoires in COVID-19. Generated by immunoSEQ multiplex PCR, the TCRdb table keeps only in-frame clones and is missing some. The sample consists of around 110,000 clones, roughly 83% of them appearing once. Germline values: CDR1 MNHNS, CDR2 SASEGT. V lost 3 bases and J 2 bases, leaving 17 bases between the germline ends. This CDR3 has 16 amino acids. Sequenced sample: peripheral blood. This chain connects TRBV6-1 to TRBJ2-7, with a possible D match to TRBD1 (5 bases). The receptor's source is a man aged 30 to 39 with acute or convalescent COVID-19. The CDR3 nucleotides read TGTGCCAGCAGTGATTCGGTGGGGCTAGAACCCTACGAGCAGTACGTC. Translation gives CASSDSVGLEPYEQYV.